This TCR beta chain is drawn from a study of blood T cells in healthy people across ages. Study-wide findings and caveats: TCR beta diversity correlated strongly with naive T cell percentage. Diversity estimates drawn from one million T cells were deemed underestimates. Leaving the PBMCs unsorted stopped any conclusive comparison of naive versus antigen-experienced cells.

For the second PCR, which ran for roughly 6 to 12 cycles, a sample-barcoded 5' primer and a J-beta primer mix were used. TCRdb passed the 5' RACE reads through MiXCR, listing each CDR3 protein once. The table lists hundreds of thousands of distinct CDR3 sequences, 56% of them singletons. Remarks on this clonotype: Its antigen is currently unknown.

This CDR3 region has 21 residues. Germline V gives CDR1 SGHAT, CDR2 FQNNGV. V dropped 0 bases and J dropped 1; count of bases not matched to a gene: 15. The sample taken for sequencing was blood. The chain employs TRBV11-2 and TRBJ2-6; 7 bases are shared with TRBD1. This TCR was sampled from a man aged 40-55 years in good health. DNA for the CDR3: TGTGCCAGCAGCTTAGATAGGGGTGAGGGCCCCAGGGGGTCTGGGGCCAACGTCCTGACTTTC. Protein product: CASSLDRGEGPRGSGANVLTF.